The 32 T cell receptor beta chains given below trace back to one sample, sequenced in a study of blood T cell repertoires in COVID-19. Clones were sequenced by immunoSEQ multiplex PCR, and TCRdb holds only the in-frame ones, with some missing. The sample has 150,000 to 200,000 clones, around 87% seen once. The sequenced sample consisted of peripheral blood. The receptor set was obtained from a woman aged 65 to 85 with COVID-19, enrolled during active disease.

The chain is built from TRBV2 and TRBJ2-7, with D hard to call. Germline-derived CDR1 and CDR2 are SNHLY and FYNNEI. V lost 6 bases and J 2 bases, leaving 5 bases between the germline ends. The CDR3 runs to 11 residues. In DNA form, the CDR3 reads TGTGCCAGCAGGGCAACCTACGAGCAGTACTTC. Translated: CASRATYEQYF.

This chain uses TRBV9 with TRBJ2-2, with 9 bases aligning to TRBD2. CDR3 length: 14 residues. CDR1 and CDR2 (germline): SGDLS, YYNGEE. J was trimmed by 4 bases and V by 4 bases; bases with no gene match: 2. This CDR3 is CASSLAGVTGELFF. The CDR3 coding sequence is TGTGCCAGCAGCTTAGCGGGAGTCACCGGGGAGCTGTTTTTT.

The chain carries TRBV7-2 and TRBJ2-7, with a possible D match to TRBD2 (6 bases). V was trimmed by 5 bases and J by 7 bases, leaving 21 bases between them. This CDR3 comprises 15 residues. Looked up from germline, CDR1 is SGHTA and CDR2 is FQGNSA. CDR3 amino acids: CASSAPTGLPGEQYF. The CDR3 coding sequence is TGTGCCAGCAGCGCCCCTACGGGACTCCCAGGGGAGCAGTACTTC.

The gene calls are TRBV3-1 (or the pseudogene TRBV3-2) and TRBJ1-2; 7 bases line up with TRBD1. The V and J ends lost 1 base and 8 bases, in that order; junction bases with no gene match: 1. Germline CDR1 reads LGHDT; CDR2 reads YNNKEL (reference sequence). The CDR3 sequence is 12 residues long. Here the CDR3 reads CASSQGGQGYTF. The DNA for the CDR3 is TGTGCCAGCAGCCAAGGGGGACAGGGCTACACCTTC.

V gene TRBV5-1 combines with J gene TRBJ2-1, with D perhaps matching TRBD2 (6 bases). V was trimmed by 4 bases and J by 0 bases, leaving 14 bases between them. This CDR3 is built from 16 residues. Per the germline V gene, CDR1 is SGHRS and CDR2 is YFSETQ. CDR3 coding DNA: TGCGCCAGCAGCGCCCCTAGCGCCGGCTCCTACAATGAGCAGTTCTTC. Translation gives CASSAPSAGSYNEQFF. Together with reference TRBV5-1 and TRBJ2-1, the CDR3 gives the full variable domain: KAGVTQTPRYLIKTRGQQVTLSCSPISGHRSVSWYQQTPGQGLQFLFEYFSETQRNKGNFPGRFSGRQFSNSRSEMNVSTLELGDSALYLCASSAPSAGSYNEQFFGPGTRLTVL.

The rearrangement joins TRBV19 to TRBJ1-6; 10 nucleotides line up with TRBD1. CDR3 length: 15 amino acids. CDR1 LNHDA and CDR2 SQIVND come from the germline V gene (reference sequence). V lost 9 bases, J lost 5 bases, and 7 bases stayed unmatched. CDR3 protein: CASQGQGFHNSPLHF. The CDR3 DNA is TGTGCCAGCCAGGGACAGGGGTTTCATAATTCACCCCTCCACTTT.

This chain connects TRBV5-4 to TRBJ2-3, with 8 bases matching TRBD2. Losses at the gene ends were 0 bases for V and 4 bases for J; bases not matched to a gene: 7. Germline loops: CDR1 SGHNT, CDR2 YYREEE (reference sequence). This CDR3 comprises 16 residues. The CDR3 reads CASSLGTGGNSDTQYF. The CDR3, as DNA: TGTGCCAGCAGCTTGGGGACGGGAGGGAATTCAGATACGCAGTATTTT. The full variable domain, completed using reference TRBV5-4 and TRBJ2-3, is ETGVTQSPTHLIKTRGQQVTLRCSSQSGHNTVSWYQQALGQGPQFIFQYYREEENGRGNFPPRFSGLQFPNYSSELNVNALELDDSALYLCASSLGTGGNSDTQYFGPGTRLTVL.

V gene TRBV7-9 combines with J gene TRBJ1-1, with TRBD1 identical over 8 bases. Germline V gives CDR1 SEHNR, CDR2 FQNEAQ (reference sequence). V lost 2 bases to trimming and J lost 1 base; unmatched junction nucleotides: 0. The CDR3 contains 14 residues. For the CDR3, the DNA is TGTGCCAGCAGCTTACAGGGGGCGAACACTGAAGCTTTCTTT. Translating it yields CASSLQGANTEAFF. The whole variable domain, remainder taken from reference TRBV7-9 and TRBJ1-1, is DTGVSQNPRHKITKRGQNVTFRCDPISEHNRLYWYRQTLGQGPEFLTYFQNEAQLEKSRLLSDRFSAERPKGSFSTLEIQRTEQGDSAMYLCASSLQGANTEAFFGQGTRLTVV.

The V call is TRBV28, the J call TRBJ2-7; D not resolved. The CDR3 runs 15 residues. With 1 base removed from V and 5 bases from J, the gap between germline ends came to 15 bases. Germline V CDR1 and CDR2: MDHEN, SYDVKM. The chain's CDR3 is CASSLSRSDSNEQYF. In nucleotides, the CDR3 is TGTGCCAGCAGTTTATCCCGATCAGACTCGAACGAGCAGTACTTC.

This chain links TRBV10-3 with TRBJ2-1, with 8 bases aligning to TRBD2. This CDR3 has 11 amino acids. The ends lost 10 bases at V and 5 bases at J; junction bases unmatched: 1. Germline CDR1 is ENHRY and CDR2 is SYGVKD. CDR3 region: CATRGDNEQFF. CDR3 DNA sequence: TGTGCCACGCGGGGGGACAATGAGCAGTTCTTC.

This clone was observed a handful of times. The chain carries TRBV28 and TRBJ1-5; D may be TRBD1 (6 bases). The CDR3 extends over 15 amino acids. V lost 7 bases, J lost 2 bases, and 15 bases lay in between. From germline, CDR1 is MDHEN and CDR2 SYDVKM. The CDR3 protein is CASTSGGAGNQPQHF. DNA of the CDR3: TGTGCCAGCACTTCCGGGGGGGCGGGCAATCAGCCCCAGCATTTT.

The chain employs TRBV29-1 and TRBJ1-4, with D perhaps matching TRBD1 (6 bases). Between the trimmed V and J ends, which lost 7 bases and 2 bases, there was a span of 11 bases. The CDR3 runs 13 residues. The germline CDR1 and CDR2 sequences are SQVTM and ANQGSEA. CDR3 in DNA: TGCAGCGGGAAAAGGGGGACTAATGAAAAACTGTTTTTT. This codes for CSGKRGTNEKLFF.

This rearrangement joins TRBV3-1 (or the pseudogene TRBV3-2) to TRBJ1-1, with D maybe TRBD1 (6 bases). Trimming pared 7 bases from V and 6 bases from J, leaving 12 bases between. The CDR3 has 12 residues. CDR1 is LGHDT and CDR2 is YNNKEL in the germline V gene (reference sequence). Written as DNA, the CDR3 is TGTGCCAGCAACACAGGGAAAGCTGAAGCTTTCTTT. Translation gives CASNTGKAEAFF.

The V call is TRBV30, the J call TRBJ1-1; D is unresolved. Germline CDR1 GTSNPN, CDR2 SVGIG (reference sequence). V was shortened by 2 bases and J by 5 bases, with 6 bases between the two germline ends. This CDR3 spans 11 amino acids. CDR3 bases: TGTGCCTGGAGTAGGGAGACTGAAGCTTTCTTT. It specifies CAWSRETEAFF.

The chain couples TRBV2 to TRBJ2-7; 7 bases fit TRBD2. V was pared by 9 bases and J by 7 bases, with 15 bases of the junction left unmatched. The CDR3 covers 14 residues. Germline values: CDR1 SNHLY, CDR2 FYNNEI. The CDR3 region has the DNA TGTGCCAGAGCTCGGACTAGTGCTAAGGGAGAGCAGTACTTC. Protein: CARARTSAKGEQYF.

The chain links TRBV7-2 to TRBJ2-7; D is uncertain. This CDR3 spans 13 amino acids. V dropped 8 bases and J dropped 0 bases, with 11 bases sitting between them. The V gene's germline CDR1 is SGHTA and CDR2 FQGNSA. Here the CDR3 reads CASSSGGSYEQYF. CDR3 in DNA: TGTGCCAGCTCCTCGGGTGGCTCCTACGAGCAGTACTTC.

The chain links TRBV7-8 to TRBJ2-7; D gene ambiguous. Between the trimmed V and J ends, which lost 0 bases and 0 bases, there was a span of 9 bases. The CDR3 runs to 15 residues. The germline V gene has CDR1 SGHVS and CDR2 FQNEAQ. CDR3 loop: CASSLATASSYEQYF. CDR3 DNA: TGTGCCAGCAGCTTAGCTACCGCTAGCTCCTACGAGCAGTACTTC. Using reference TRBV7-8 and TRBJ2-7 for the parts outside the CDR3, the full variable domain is GAGVSQSPRYKVAKRGQDVALRCDPISGHVSLFWYQQALGQGPEFLTYFQNEAQLDKSGLPSDRFFAERPEGSVSTLKIQRTQQEDSAVYLCASSLATASSYEQYFGPGTRLTVT.

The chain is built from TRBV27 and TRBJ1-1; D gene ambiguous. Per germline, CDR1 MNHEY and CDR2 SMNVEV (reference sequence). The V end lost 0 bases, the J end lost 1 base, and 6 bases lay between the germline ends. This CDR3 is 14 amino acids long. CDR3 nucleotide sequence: TGTGCCAGCAGTTTATCCACTAAGAACACTGAAGCTTTCTTT. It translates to CASSLSTKNTEAFF.

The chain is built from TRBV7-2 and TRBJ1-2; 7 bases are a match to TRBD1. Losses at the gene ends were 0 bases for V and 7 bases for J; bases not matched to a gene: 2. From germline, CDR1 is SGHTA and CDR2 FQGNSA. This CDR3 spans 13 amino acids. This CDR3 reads CASSLAQGGGYTF. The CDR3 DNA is TGTGCCAGCAGCTTAGCTCAGGGGGGTGGCTACACCTTC.

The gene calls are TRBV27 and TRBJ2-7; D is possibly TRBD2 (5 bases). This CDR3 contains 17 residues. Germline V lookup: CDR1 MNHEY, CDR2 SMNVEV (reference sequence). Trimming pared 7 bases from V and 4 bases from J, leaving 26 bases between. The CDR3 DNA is TGTGCCAGCAACCCAAGACTCCGGGGAAGGCCTCGTTACGAGCAGTACTTC. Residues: CASNPRLRGRPRYEQYF.

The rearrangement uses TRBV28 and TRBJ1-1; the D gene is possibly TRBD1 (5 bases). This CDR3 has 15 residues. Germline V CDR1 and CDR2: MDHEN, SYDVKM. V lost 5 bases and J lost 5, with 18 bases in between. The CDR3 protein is CASSRPGVSLTEAFF. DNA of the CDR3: TGTGCCAGCAGTCGCCCGGGGGTTAGTTTGACTGAAGCTTTCTTT.

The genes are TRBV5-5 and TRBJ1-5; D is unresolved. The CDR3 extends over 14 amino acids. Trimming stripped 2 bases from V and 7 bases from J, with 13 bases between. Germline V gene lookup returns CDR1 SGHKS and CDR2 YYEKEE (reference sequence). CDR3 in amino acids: CASSFGGVAQPQHF. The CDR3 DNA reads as TGTGCCAGCAGCTTTGGCGGGGTAGCCCAGCCCCAGCATTTT.

CDR3 sequence reads: CATSRDPDMNTEAFF. CDR3 bases: TGTGCCACCAGCAGAGATCCGGACATGAACACTGAAGCTTTCTTT. The chain uses TRBV15 and TRBJ1-1; TRBD1 is a possible D gene (5 bases). In germline, CDR1 is LNHNV, CDR2 YYDKDF (reference sequence). Trimming took 0 bases from V and 0 from J, leaving 8 bases between them. There are 15 residues in the CDR3.

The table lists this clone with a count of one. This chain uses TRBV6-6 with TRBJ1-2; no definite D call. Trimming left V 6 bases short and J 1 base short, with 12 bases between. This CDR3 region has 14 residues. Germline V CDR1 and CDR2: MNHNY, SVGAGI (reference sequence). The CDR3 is CASRLGQNNYGYTF. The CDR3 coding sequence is TGTGCCAGCAGGCTTGGGCAGAATAACTATGGCTACACCTTC.

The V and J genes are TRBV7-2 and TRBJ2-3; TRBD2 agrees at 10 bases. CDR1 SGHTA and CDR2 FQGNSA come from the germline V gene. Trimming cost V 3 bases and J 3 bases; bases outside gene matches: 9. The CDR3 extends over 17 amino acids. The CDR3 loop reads CASSFSPTSGSTDTQYF. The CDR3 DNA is TGTGCCAGCAGCTTCTCCCCGACTAGCGGGTCAACAGATACGCAGTATTTT.

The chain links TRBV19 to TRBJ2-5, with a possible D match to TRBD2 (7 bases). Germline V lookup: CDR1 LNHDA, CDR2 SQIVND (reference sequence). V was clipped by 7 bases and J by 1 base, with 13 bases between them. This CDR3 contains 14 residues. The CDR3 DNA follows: TGTGCCAGTATGGGGGGGCAGGCCCAAGAGACCCAGTACTTC. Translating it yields CASMGGQAQETQYF.

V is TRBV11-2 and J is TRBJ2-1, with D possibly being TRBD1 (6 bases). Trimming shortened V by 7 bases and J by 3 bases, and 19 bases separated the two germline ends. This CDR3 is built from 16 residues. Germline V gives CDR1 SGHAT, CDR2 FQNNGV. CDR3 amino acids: CASTLAFGTLYNEQFF. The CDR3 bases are TGTGCCAGCACCCTAGCCTTCGGGACACTCTACAATGAGCAGTTCTTC.

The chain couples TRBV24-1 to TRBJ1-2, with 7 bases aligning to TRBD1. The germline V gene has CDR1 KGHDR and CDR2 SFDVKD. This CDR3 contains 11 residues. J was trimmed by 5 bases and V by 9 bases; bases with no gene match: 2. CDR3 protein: CATATGYGYTF. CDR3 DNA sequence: TGTGCCACCGCGACAGGGTATGGCTACACCTTC.

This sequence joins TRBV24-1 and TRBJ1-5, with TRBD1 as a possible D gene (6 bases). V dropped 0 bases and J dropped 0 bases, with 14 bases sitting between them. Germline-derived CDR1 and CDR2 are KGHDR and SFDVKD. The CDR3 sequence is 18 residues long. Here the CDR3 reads CATSDLFWTVYSNQPQHF. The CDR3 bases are TGTGCCACCAGTGATTTGTTCTGGACAGTCTATAGCAATCAGCCCCAGCATTTT.

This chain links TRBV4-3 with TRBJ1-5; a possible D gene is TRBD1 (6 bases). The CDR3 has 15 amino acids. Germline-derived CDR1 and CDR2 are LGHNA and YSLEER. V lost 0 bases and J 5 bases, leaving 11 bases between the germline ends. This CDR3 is CASSQERRGDQPQHF. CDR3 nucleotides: TGCGCCAGCAGCCAAGAGCGCAGGGGAGATCAGCCCCAGCATTTT.

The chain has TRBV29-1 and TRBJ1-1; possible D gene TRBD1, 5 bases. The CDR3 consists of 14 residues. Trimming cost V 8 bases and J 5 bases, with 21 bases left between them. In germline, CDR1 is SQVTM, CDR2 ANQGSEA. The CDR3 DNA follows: TGCAGCCTCCGATTGCGGGGGAGAAGTACTGAAGCTTTCTTT. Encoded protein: CSLRLRGRSTEAFF.

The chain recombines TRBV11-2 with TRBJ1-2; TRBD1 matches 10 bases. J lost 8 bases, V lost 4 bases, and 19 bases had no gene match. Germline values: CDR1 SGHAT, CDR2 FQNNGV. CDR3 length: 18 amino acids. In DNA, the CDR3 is TGTGCCAGCAGCTCGGACCGGGGGACAGGGGCCGTGAGTCGGGGCTACACCTTC. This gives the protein CASSSDRGTGAVSRGYTF.